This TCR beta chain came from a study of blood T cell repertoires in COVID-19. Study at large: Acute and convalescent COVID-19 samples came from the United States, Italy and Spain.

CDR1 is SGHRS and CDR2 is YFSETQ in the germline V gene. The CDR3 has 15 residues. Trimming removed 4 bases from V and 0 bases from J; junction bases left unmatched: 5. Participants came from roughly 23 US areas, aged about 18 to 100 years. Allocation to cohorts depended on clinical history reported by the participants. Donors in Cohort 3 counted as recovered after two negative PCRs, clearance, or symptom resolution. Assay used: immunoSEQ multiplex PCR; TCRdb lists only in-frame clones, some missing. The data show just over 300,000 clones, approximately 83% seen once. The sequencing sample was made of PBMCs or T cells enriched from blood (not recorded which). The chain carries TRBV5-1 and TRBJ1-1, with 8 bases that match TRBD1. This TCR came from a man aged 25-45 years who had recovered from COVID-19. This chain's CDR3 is CASSNGQGMNTEAFF. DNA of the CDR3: TGCGCCAGCAGCAATGGACAGGGCATGAACACTGAAGCTTTCTTT.